This TCR beta chain was captured by sequencing in a study of blood T cell repertoires in COVID-19. Method: immunoSEQ multiplex PCR; TCRdb's copy keeps in-frame clones and lacks some. The sample includes tens of thousands of clones, under 90% of them seen just once. V lost 4 bases and J 7 bases, leaving 22 bases between the germline ends. Germline loops: CDR1 LGHDT, CDR2 YNNKEL (reference sequence). This CDR3 has 16 amino acids. Sequenced sample: peripheral blood. The chain uses TRBV3-1 (or the pseudogene TRBV3-2) and TRBJ1-2; perhaps TRBD1 as D (6 bases). The clonotype comes from a woman aged 70-85 years with acute or convalescent COVID-19. The CDR3 DNA sequence: TGTGCCAGCAGCCCTGTTCAGGGACAAGGATCGCGTGGCTACACCTTC. Amino acids: CASSPVQGQGSRGYTF.